These 14 T cell receptor beta chains came from one sample sequenced in a study of T cell responses to AZD1222 COVID-19 vaccine (dated by TCRdb to the early 2020s). In the paper's terms, the time point label means: baseline before first vaccination. The library was produced with the immunoSEQ multiplex PCR assay. Entries here come from immuneACCESS through TCRdb and include only in-frame sequences with V and J called. Some clones fail to appear in such tables; in the studies checked, an unresolved V gene covers under half of the shortfall, and the cause of the remainder is unknown. The sample yields over 150,000 clones; just under 95% were counted once. The top ten constitute more than 1.5% of the sample. Here the sequenced sample was peripheral blood, taken on day 0 of AZD1222 vaccination. The receptors derive from an adult in good health.

The V and J genes are TRBV9 and TRBJ1-1, with TRBD1 identical over 7 bases. The CDR3 totals 16 residues. CDR1 and CDR2 from the germline V gene are SGDLS and YYNGEE. Trimming took 3 bases from V and 0 from J; bases not matched to a gene: 8. The CDR3 protein is CASSEPQGGMNTEAFF. The CDR3 DNA sequence: TGTGCCAGCAGCGAACCCCAGGGGGGCATGAACACTGAAGCTTTCTTT.

V is TRBV5-5 and J is TRBJ1-5; D might be TRBD1 (6 bases). V was trimmed by 2 bases and J by 1 base, leaving 7 bases between them. Germline CDR1 and CDR2: SGHKS and YYEKEE (reference sequence). The CDR3 has 14 amino acids. CDR3 loop: CASSLGGSNQPQHF. CDR3 sequence (DNA): TGTGCCAGCAGCTTAGGGGGAAGCAATCAGCCCCAGCATTTT.

V is TRBV29-1 and J is TRBJ1-2, with 7 bases aligning to TRBD1. This CDR3 has 15 amino acids. V lost 0 bases, J lost 0 bases, and 4 bases stayed unmatched. CDR1 SQVTM and CDR2 ANQGSEA come from the germline V gene. CDR3 nucleotide sequence: TGCAGCGTTGAAGACAGGGGGGCAACTAACTATGGCTACACCTTC. Its protein is CSVEDRGATNYGYTF.

V is TRBV5-8 and J is TRBJ2-3; 12 positions agree with TRBD2. CDR1 SGHTS and CDR2 YDEGEE come from the germline V gene. V was clipped by 6 bases and J by 7 bases; unmatched bases: 12. The CDR3 is 16 residues long. The CDR3 DNA reads TGTGCCAGCATACCTGCCCGACTAGCGGGAGTTCATACGCAGTATTTT. Protein: CASIPARLAGVHTQYF.

V usage is TRBV18 and J usage is TRBJ1-3, with a tentative D call TRBD1 (5 bases). Germline loops: CDR1 KGHSH, CDR2 LQKENI. The CDR3 is 13 amino acids. V dropped 5 bases and J dropped 2 bases, with 7 bases sitting between them. The CDR3 DNA follows: TGTGCCAGCTCATCGGGGGCTGGAAACACCATATATTTT. Its protein is CASSSGAGNTIYF.

The rearrangement joins TRBV5-1 to TRBJ2-7; D gene uncertain. The length of the CDR3 is 13 residues. Germline V lookup: CDR1 SGHRS, CDR2 YFSETQ. Between the trimmed V and J ends, which lost 4 bases and 3 bases, there was a span of 11 bases. CDR3: CASSPEGYYEQYF. CDR3 DNA sequence: TGCGCCAGCAGCCCCGAAGGATACTACGAGCAGTACTTC.

The J gene is TRBJ1-1, the V gene TRBV18; D might be TRBD1 (6 bases). V was cut by 0 bases and J by 5 bases, with 13 bases left in between. Germline V gene lookup returns CDR1 KGHSH and CDR2 LQKENI. The CDR3 is 15 amino acids. The CDR3 DNA reads as TGTGCCAGCTCACCACCAAGACAGGACCCAACTGAAGCTTTCTTT. The encoded protein is CASSPPRQDPTEAFF.

This clone was picked up one time. One junction end does not reproduce the germline sequence, and a read error may be involved. CDR3 residues: CASSPGTNSPLHF. The CDR3 nucleotides read TGTGCCAGCTCACCTGGGACAAATTCGCCCCTCCACTTT. The chain employs TRBV18 and TRBJ1-6; a weak D match, TRBD1 (6 bases). The CDR3 covers 13 residues. The germline gives CDR1 KGHSH, CDR2 LQKENI. Full variable domain (outside the CDR3, taken from reference TRBV18 and TRBJ1-6): NAGVMQNPRHLVRRRGQEARLRCSPMKGHSHVYWYRQLPEEGLKFMVYLQKENIIDESGMPKERFSAEFPKEGPSILRIQQVVRGDSAAYFCASSPGTNSPLHFGNGTRLTVT.

The V call is TRBV6-5, the J call TRBJ2-5; the D is unclear. This CDR3 comprises 13 residues. The V end lost 8 bases, the J end lost 0 bases, and 10 bases lay between the germline ends. Per the germline V gene, CDR1 is MNHEY and CDR2 is SVGAGI. For the CDR3, the DNA is TGTGCCAGCGCTCTTAGTAACCAAGAGACCCAGTACTTC. Its translation is CASALSNQETQYF.

The J gene is TRBJ2-5, the V gene TRBV11-2; 8 nucleotides match TRBD1. CDR3 length equals 14 residues. Germline assignment: CDR1 SGHAT and CDR2 FQNNGV. V lost 5 bases, J lost 4 bases, and 6 bases stayed unmatched. Here the CDR3 DNA reads TGTGCCAGCAGCCCCGACAGGGGAGGAGAGACCCAGTACTTC. The encoded protein is CASSPDRGGETQYF.

The genes are TRBV7-9 and TRBJ1-5; D is possibly TRBD1 (5 bases). V was shortened by 3 bases and J by 6 bases, with 6 bases between the two germline ends. The CDR3 runs 12 residues. Per germline, CDR1 SEHNR and CDR2 FQNEAQ (reference sequence). CDR3 coding DNA: TGTGCCAGCAGCTTGGGGGGTCAGCCCCAGCATTTT. This gives the protein CASSLGGQPQHF.

This clone was observed a handful of times. The genes are TRBV4-2 and TRBJ2-2, with D possibly being TRBD2 (5 bases). This CDR3 is 13 amino acids long. The germline CDR1 and CDR2 sequences are LGHNA and YNFKEQ. V was shortened by 5 bases and J by 7 bases, with 11 bases between the two germline ends. In DNA form, the CDR3 reads TGTGCCAGCAGCTTCGTAGGGAGCGGGGAGCTGTTTTTT. It yields the protein CASSFVGSGELFF.

The V gene is TRBV11-2, the J gene TRBJ1-2, with 7 bases that match TRBD1. The V gene's germline CDR1 is SGHAT and CDR2 FQNNGV. Trimming took 5 bases from V and 2 from J; bases not matched to a gene: 8. The CDR3 consists of 15 residues. The DNA of the CDR3 is TGTGCCAGCAGCCTGATGACGGGACAGAACTATGGCTACACCTTC. Translation gives CASSLMTGQNYGYTF.

The CDR3 nucleotides are TGCGCCAGCAGCCAAGATGACAGGGGGCGAGTGGAGCCCCAGCATTTT. Protein sequence: CASSQDDRGRVEPQHF. The rearrangement links TRBV4-1 to TRBJ1-5, with 10 bases lining up with TRBD1. The trim removed 0 bases at V and 8 bases at J, leaving 7 bases unmatched. This CDR3 has 16 amino acids. Germline CDR1 and CDR2: MGHRA and YSYEKL.